A selection of T cell receptor beta chains follows, all from one sample in a study of T cells after yellow fever vaccination. TCRdb passed the 5' RACE reads through MiXCR, listing each CDR3 protein once. The data show fewer than 450,000 distinct CDR3 sequences, 8% to 9.5% seen once. The sample consisted of PBMCs, taken about 41 days after the first yellow fever vaccination. These receptors were taken from a man younger than 35 who received the YFV17D yellow fever vaccine. Each CDR3 is given with its conserved first and last residue. A D gene is named only where the DNA matches it firmly. Some rows mark clone size as missing; the rest say once, few, many or name a class of expanded clone.

j_gene	v_gene	d_gene	abundance	CDR3aa	CDR3nt
TRBJ2-1	TRBV5-6	NA	few	CASSLLSRRDWEDNEQFF	TGTGCCAGCAGCTTGTTGTCCCGTAGGGACTGGGAGGACAATGAGCAGTTCTTC
TRBJ2-4	TRBV11-2	NA	few	CASSLGGRGAGVSNIQYF	TGTGCCAGCAGCCTTGGGGGCCGGGGGGCTGGGGTCTCAAACATTCAGTACTTC
TRBJ1-5	TRBV7-9	NA	few	CASSSMASNQPQHF	TGTGCCAGCAGCTCCATGGCGAGCAATCAGCCCCAGCATTTT
TRBJ2-2	TRBV6-5	TRBD2	few	CASSSGTSGANTGELFF	TGTGCCAGCAGTTCCGGGACTAGCGGGGCAAACACCGGGGAGCTGTTTTTT
TRBJ1-1	TRBV5-1	TRBD1	few	CASSVSVVGQGMNTEAFF	TGCGCCAGCAGCGTGAGCGTCGTAGGACAGGGGATGAACACTGAAGCTTTCTTT
TRBJ2-3	TRBV20-1	NA	NA	CSTQGGTDTQYF	TGCAGTACCCAGGGGGGGACAGATACGCAGTATTTT
TRBJ2-3	TRBV3-1	NA	few	CASSPYETGTQYF	TGTGCCAGCAGCCCATACGAGACCGGGACGCAGTATTTT
TRBJ2-1	TRBV12-3/TRBV12-4	NA	NA	CASSDAQLSSYNEQFF	TGTGCCAGCAGTGACGCCCAGTTGAGCTCCTACAATGAGCAGTTCTTC
TRBJ2-2	TRBV7-6	NA	many	CASSLAPPGELFF	TGTGCCAGCAGCTTAGCGCCTCCCGGGGAGCTGTTTTTT
TRBJ2-7	TRBV29-1	NA	NA	CSVGKVETYEQYF	TGCAGCGTTGGTAAGGTTGAGACCTACGAGCAGTACTTC
TRBJ1-2	TRBV6-5	NA	NA	CASSYSFGDGYTF	TGTGCCAGCAGTTACTCTTTTGGGGATGGCTACACCTTC
TRBJ2-5	TRBV20-1	NA	NA	CSAAGFQETQYF	TGCAGTGCTGCCGGGTTCCAAGAGACCCAGTACTTC
TRBJ1-1	TRBV11-1	TRBD1	few	CASPKDVQGIPLNTEAFF	TGTGCCAGTCCAAAAGACGTACAGGGGATTCCCCTCAACACTGAAGCTTTCTTT
TRBJ2-1	TRBV19	TRBD2	NA	CASSALAGKEYNEQFF	TGTGCCAGTAGTGCCCTAGCGGGGAAAGAGTACAATGAGCAGTTCTTC
TRBJ2-1	TRBV5-1	NA	few	CASGRGLSGGEQFF	TGCGCCAGCGGTCGGGGCTTGAGCGGTGGTGAGCAGTTCTTC